Below, one TCR beta chain is given with its context. What it recognizes is unknown. Investigators drew roughly 6 milliliters of peripheral blood at each of two time points. The data derive from a study of prognosis after radiotherapy for stage I lung cancer. On the study more broadly: The enrollment of patients with stage I non-small cell lung cancer occurred between early 2018 and 2019. Study-wide results and caveats: Shannon entropy after stereotactic body radiation therapy was lower in patients who developed distant metastases. Patients with and without metastases reportedly differed in TRBV and TRBJ gene usage frequencies.

The CDR3 extends over 13 amino acids. The TCR beta CDR3 region was amplified from genomic DNA, with two rounds of multiplex PCR being used for the amplification. Primers targeting each individual TRBV and TRBJ gene were applied in first-round PCR. Each CDR3 protein gets one entry after TCRdb re-called the multiplex PCR reads with MiXCR. The table shows fewer than 65,000 distinct CDR3 sequences, with over 30% occurring only once. The chain carries TRBV3-2 and TRBJ2-3; TRBD2 is the table's D call and was not checked against the DNA. TRBV3-2 is tagged as a pseudogene. The source of this sequence is a donor at least 50 years old with non-small cell lung cancer. Material: PBMCs, obtained before or after stereotactic body radiation therapy (not recorded which). CDR3 sequence (DNA): TGTCCTCCCGAGGGTTTGGGAAAGGATACGCAGTATTTT. This translates into CPPEGLGKDTQYF.